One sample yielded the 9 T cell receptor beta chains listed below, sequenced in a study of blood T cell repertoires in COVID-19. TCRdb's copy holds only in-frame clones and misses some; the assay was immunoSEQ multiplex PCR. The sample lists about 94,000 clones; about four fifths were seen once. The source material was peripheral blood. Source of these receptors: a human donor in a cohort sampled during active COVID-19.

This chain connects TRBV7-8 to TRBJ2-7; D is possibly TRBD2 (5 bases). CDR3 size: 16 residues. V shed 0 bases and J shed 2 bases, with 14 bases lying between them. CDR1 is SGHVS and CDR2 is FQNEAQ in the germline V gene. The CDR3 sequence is CASSLAPSGPTYEQYF. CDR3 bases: TGTGCCAGCAGCTTAGCGCCGAGCGGTCCCACCTACGAGCAGTACTTC.

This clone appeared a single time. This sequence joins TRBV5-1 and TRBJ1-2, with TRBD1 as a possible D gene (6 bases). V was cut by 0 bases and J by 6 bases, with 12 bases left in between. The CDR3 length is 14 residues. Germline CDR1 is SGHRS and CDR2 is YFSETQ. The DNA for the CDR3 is TGCGCCAGCAGCTTGGCAGTAGGGGGAGATGGCTACACCTTC. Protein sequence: CASSLAVGGDGYTF. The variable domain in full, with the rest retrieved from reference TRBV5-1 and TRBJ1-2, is KAGVTQTPRYLIKTRGQQVTLSCSPISGHRSVSWYQQTPGQGLQFLFEYFSETQRNKGNFPGRFSGRQFSNSRSEMNVSTLELGDSALYLCASSLAVGGDGYTFGSGTRLTVV.

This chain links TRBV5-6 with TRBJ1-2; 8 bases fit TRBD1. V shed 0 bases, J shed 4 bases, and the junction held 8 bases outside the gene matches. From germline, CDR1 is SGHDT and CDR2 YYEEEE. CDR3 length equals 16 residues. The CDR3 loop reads CASSLGRQGTIYGYTF. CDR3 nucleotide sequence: TGTGCCAGCAGCTTGGGGAGACAGGGGACGATCTATGGCTACACCTTC.

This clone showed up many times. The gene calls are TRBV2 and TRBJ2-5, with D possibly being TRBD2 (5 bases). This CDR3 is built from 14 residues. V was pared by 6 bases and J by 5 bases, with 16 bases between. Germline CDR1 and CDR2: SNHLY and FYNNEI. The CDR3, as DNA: TGTGCCAGCAGGCCGACTAAATTAGGGGAGACCCAGTACTTC. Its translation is CASRPTKLGETQYF. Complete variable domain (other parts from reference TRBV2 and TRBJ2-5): EPEVTQTPSHQVTQMGQEVILRCVPISNHLYFYWYRQILGQKVEFLVSFYNNEISEKSEIFDDQFSVERPDGSNFTLKIRSTKLEDSAMYFCASRPTKLGETQYFGPGTRLLVL.

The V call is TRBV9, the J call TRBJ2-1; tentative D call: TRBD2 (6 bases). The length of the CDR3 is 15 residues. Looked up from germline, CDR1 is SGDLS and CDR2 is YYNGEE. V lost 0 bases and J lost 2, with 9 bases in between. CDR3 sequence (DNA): TGTGCCAGCAGCGTAGCGGGAGCGACCTACAATGAGCAGTTCTTC. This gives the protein CASSVAGATYNEQFF. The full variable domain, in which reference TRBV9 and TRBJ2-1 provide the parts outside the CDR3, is DSGVTQTPKHLITATGQRVTLRCSPRSGDLSVYWYQQSLDQGLQFLIQYYNGEERAKGNILERFSAQQFPDLHSELNLSSLELGDSALYFCASSVAGATYNEQFFGPGTRLTVL.

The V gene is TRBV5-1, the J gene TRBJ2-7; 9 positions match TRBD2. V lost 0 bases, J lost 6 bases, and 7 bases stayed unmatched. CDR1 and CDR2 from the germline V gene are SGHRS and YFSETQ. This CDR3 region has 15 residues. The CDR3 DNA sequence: TGCGCCAGCAGCTTGGGGGCGGGAGGGCCTAGCGAGCAGTACTTC. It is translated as CASSLGAGGPSEQYF.

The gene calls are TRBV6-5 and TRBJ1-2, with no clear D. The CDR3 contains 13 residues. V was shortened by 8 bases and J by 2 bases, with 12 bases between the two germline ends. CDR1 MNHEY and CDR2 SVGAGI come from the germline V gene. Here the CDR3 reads CASRLVQNYGYTF. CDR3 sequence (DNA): TGTGCCAGCCGACTAGTACAGAACTATGGCTACACCTTC.

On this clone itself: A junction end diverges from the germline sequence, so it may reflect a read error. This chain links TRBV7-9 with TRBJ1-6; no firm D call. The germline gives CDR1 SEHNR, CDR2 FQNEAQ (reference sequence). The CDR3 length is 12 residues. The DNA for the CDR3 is TGTGCCAGCAGCTCCGATAATTCACCCCTCCACTTT. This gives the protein CASSSDNSPLHF.

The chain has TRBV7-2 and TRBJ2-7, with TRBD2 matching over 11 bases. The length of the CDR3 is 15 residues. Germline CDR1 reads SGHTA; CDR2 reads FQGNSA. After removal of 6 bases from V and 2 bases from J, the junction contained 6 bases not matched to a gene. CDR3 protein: CASRRTSGPTYEQYF. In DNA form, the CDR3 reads TGTGCCAGCAGGCGGACTAGCGGGCCTACCTACGAGCAGTACTTC.